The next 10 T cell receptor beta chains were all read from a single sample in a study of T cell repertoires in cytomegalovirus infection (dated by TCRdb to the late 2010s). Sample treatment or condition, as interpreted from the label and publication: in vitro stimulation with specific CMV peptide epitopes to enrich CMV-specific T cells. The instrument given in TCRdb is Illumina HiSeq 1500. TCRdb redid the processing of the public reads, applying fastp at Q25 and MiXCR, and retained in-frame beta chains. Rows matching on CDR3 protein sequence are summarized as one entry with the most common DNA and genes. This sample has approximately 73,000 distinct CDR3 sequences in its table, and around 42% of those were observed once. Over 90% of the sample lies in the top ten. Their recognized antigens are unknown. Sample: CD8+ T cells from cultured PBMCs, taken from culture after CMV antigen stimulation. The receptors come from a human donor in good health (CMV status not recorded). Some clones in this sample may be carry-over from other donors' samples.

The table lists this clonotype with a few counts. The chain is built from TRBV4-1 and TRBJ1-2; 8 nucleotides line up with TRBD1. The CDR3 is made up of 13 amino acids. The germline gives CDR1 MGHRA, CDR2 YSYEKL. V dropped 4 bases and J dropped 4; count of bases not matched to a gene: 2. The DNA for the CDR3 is TGCGCCAGCAGCCTCAGGGGGCTCTATGGCTACACCTTC. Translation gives CASSLRGLYGYTF.

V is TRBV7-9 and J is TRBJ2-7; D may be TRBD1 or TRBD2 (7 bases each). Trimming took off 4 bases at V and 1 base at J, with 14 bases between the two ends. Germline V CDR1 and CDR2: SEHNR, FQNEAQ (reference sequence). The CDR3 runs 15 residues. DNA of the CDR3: TGTGCCAGCAGCTCAGGGGGGGGGCAGTCCTACGAGCAGTACTTC. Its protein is CASSSGGGQSYEQYF.

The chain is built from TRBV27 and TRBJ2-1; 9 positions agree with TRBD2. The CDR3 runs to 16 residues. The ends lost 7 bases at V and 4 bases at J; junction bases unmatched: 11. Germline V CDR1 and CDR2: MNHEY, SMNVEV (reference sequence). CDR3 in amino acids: CASIPSGALLYNEQFF. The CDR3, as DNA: TGTGCCAGCATTCCTAGCGGGGCCCTCCTATACAATGAGCAGTTCTTC.

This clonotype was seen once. The CDR3 spells CSASDPTVQGAEEQYF. In DNA, the CDR3 is TGCAGTGCTAGCGACCCAACTGTACAGGGGGCAGAAGAGCAGTACTTC. The chain uses TRBV20-1 and TRBJ2-7; 9 bases are shared with TRBD1. The CDR3 is 16 residues long. V lost 3 bases to trimming and J lost 7 bases; unmatched junction nucleotides: 16. CDR1 DFQATT and CDR2 SNEGSKA come from the germline V gene (reference sequence).

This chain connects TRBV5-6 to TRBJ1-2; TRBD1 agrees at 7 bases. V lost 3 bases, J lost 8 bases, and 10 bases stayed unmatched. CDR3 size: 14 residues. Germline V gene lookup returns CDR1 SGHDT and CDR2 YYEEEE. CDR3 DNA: TGTGCCAGCAGCTGGGGGACAGAACCGAGGGGCTACACCTTC. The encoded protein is CASSWGTEPRGYTF.

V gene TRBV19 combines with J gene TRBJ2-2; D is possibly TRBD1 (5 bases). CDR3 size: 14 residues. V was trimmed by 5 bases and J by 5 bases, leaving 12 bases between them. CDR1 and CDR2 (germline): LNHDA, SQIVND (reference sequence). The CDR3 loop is CASSLRQKTGELFF. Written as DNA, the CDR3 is TGTGCCAGTAGTCTCCGACAGAAGACCGGGGAGCTGTTTTTT.

The CDR3 bases are TGTGCCAGCAGCCCGAGGGACAGGGGTATCCCCTTCTACGAGCAGTACTTC. This translates into CASSPRDRGIPFYEQYF. The chain joins TRBV5-5 to TRBJ2-7; 10 bases are shared with TRBD1. The germline CDR1 and CDR2 sequences are SGHKS and YYEKEE (reference sequence). This CDR3 has 17 amino acids. Germline trimming cut 4 bases from V and 3 bases from J; bases unmatched to any gene: 13. Full variable domain (outside the CDR3, taken from reference TRBV5-5 and TRBJ2-7): DAGVTQSPTHLIKTRGQQVTLRCSPISGHKSVSWYQQVLGQGPQFIFQYYEKEERGRGNFPDRFSARQFPNYSSELNVNALLLGDSALYLCASSPRDRGIPFYEQYFGPGTRLTVT.

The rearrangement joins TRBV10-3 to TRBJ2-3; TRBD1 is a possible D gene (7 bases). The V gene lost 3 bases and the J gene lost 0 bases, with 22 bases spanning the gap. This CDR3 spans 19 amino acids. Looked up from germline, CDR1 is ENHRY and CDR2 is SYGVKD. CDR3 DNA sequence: TGTGCCATCAGTGAAAACTTGGGCGGGACAGTATCGAGCACAGATACGCAGTATTTT. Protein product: CAISENLGGTVSSTDTQYF.

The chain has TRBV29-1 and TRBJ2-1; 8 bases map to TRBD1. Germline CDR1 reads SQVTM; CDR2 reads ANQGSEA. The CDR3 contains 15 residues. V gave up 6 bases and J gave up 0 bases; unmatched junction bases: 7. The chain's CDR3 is CSVRTGLSSYNEQFF. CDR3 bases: TGCAGCGTGAGGACAGGGTTAAGCTCCTACAATGAGCAGTTCTTC.

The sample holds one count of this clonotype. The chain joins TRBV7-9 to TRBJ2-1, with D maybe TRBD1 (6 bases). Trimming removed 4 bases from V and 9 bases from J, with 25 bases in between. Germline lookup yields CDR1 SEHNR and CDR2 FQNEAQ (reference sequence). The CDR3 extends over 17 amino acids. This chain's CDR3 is CASSSHGGRGPAAEQFF. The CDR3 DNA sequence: TGTGCCAGCAGCTCCCATGGCGGCAGGGGACCTGCGGCTGAGCAGTTCTTC.